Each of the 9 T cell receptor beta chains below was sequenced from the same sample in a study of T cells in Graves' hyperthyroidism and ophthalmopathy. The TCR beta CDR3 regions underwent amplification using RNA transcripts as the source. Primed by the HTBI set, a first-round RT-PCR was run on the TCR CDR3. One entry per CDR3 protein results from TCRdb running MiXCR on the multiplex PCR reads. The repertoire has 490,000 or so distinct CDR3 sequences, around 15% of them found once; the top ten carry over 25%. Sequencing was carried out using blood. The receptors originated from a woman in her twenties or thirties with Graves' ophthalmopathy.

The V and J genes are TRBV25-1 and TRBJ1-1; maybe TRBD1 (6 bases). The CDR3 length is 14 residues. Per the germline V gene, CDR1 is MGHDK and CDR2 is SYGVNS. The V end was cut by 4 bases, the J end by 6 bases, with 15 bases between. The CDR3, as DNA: TGTGCCAGCAGTGCCACAACGCGACAGGCTGAAGCTTTCTTT. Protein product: CASSATTRQAEAFF.

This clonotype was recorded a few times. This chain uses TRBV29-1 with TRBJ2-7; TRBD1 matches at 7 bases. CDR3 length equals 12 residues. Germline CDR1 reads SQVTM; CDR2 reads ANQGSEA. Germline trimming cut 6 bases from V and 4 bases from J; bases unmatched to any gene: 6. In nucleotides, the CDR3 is TGCAGCGTAGGGACAGTCTTTTACGAGCAGTACTTC. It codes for CSVGTVFYEQYF.

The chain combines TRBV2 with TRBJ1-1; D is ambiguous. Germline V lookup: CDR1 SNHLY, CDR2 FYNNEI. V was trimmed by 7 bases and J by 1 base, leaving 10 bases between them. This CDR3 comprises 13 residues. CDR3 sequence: CASIRTPNTEAFF. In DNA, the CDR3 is TGTGCCAGCATTCGGACCCCGAACACTGAAGCTTTCTTT.

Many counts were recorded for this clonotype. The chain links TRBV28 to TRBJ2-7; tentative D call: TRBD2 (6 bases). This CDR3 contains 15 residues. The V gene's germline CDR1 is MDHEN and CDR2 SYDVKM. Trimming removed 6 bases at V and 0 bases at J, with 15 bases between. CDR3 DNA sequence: TGTGCCAGCAGCCCTACGGGACTCTCCTCCTACGAGCAGTACTTC. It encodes CASSPTGLSSYEQYF.

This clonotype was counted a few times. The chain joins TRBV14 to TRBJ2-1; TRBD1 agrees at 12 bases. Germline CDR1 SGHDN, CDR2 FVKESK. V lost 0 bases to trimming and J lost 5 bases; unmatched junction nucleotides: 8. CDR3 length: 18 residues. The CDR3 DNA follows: TGTGCCAGCAGCCAAGATAGACCCGGGACAGGGGGCAACAATGAGCAGTTCTTC. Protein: CASSQDRPGTGGNNEQFF.

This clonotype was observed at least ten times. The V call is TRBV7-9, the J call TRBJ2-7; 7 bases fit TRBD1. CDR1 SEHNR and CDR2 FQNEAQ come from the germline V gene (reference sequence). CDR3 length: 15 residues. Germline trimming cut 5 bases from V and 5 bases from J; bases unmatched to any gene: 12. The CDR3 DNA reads TGTGCCAGCAGCCCAGAAAACAGGGGTAGACACGAGCAGTACTTC. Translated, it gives CASSPENRGRHEQYF.

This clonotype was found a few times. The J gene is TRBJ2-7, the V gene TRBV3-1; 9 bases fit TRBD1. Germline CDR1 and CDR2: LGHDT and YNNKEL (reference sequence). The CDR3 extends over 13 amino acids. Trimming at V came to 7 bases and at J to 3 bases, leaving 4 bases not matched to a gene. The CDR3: CASTTGGGYEQYF. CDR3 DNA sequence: TGTGCCAGCACGACAGGGGGAGGCTACGAGCAGTACTTC.

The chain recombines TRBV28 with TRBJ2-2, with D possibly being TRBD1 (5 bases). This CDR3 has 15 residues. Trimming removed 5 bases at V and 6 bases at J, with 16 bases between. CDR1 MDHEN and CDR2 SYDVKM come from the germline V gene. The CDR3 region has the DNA TGTGCCAGCAGTCCCCAAGGCAAAGGGGCCGGGGAGCTGTTTTTT. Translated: CASSPQGKGAGELFF.

In DNA form, the CDR3 reads TGCAGTGGACAGTCGAAAGAGACCCAGTACTTC. Translating it yields CSGQSKETQYF. The rearrangement uses TRBV20-1 and TRBJ2-5; D is perhaps TRBD1 (5 bases). Germline CDR1 reads DFQATT; CDR2 reads SNEGSKA (reference sequence). The CDR3 spans 11 residues. V lost 7 bases and J 3 bases, leaving 9 bases between the germline ends.